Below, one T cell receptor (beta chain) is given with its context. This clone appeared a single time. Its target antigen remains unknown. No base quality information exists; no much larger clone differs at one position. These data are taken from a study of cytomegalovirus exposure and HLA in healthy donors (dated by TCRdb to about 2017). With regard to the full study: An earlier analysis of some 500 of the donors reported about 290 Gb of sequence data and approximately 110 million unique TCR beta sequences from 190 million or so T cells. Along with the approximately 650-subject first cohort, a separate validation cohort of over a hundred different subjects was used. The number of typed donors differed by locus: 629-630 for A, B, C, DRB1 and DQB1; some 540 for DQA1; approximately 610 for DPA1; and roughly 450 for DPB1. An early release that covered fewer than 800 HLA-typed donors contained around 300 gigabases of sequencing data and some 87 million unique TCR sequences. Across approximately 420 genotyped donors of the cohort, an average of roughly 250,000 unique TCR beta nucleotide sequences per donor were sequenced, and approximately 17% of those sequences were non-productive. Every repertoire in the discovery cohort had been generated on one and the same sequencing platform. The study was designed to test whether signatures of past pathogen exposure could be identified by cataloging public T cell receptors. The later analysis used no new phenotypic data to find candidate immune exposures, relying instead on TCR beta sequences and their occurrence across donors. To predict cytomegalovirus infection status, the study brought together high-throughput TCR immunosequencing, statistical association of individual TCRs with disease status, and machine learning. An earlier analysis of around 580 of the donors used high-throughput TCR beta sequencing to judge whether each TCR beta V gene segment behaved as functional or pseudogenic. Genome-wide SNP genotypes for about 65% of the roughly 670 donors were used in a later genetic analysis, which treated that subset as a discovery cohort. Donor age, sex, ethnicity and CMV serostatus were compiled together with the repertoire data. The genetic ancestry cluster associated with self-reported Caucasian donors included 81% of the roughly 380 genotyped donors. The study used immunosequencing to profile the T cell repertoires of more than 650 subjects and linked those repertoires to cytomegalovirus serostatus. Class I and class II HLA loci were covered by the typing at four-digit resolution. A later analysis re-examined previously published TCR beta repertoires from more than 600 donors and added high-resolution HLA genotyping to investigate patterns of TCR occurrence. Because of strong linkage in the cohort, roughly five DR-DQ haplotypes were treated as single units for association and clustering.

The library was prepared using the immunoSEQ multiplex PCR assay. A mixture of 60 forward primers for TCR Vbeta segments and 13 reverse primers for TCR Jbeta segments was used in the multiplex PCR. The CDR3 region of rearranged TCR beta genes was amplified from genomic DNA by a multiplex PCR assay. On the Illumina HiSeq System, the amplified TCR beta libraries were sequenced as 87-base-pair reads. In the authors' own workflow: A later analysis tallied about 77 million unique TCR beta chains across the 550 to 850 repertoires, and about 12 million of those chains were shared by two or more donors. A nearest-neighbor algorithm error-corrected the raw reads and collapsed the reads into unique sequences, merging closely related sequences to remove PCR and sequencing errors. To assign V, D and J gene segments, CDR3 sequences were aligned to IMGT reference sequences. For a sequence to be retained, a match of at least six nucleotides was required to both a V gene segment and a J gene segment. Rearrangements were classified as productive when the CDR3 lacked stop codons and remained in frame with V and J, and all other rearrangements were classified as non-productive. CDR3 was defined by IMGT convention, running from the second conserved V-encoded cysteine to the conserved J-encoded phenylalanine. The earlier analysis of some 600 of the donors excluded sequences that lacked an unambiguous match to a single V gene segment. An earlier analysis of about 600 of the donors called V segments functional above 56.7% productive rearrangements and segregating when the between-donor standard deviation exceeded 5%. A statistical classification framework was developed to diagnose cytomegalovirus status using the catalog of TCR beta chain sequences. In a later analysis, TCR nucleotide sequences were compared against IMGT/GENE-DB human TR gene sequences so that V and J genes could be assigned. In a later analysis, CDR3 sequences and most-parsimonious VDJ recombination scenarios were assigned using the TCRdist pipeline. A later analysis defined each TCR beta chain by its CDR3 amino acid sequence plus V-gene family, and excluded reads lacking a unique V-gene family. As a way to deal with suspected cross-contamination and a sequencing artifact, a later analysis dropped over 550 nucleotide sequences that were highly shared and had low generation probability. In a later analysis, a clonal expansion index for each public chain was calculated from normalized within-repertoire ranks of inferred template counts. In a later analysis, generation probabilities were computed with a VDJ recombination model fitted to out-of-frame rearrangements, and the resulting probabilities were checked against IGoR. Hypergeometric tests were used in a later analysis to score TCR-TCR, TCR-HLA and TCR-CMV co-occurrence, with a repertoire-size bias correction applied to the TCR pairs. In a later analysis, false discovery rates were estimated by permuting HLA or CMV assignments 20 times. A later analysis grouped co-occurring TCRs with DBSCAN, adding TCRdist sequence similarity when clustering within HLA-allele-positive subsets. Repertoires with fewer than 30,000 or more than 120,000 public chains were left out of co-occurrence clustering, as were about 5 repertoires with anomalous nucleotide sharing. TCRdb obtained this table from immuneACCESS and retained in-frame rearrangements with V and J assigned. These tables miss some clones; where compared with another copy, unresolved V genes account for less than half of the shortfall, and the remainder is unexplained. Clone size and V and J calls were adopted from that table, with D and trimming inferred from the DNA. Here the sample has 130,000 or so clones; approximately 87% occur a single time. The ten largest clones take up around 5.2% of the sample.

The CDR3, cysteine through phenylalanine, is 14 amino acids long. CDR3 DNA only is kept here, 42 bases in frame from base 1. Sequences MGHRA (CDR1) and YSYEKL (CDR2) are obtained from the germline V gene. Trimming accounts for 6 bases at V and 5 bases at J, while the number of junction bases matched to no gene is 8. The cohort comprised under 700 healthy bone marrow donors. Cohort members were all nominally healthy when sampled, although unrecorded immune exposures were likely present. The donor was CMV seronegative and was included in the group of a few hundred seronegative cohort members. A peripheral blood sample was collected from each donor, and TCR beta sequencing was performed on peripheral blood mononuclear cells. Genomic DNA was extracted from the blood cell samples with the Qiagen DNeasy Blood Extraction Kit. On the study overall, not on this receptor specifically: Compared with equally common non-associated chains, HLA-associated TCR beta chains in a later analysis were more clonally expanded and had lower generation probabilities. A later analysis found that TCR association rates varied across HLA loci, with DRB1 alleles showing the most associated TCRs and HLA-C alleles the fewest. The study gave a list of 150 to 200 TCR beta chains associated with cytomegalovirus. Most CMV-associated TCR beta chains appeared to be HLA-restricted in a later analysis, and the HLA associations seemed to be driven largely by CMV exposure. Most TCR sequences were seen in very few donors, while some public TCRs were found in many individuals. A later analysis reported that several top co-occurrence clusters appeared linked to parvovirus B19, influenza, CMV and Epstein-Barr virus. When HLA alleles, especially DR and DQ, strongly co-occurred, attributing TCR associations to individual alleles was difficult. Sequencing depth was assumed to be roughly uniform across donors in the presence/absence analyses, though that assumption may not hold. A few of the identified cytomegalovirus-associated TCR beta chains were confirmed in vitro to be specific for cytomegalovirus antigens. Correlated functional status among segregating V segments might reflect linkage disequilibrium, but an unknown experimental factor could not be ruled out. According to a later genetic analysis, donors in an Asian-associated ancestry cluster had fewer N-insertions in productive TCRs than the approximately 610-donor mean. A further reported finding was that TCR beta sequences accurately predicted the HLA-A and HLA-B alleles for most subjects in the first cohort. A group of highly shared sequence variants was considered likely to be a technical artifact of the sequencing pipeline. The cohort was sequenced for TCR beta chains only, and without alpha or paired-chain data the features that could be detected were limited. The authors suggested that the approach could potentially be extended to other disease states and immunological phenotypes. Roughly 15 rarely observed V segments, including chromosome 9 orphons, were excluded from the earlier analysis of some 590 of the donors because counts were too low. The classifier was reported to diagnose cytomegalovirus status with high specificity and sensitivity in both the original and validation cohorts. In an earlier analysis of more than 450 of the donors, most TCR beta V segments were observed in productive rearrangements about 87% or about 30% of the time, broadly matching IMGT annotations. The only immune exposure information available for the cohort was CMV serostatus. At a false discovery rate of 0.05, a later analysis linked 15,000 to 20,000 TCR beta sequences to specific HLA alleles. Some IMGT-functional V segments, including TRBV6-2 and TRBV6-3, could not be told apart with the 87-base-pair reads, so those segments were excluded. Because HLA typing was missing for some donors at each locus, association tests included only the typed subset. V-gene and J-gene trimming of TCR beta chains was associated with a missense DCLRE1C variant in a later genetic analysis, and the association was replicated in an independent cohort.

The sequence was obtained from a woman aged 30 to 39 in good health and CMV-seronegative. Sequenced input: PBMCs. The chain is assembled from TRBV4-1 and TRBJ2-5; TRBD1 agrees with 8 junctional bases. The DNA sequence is TGCGCCAGCAGTCCGTTTTACAGGGGGGAGACCCAGTACTTC. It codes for CASSPFYRGETQYF.